The present T cell receptor beta chain was sequenced within a study of human T cells and chemical hapten exposure. Study-level information: For sensitization, 2% DPC was applied to an approximately 2 cm by approximately 2 cm patch of upper inner arm skin. DPC 0.01% went on the upper back by patch test, with reading at 6 days.

This CDR3 comprises 13 residues. Deletions cut 1 base from V and 8 bases from J, with 11 bases between. Germline-derived CDR1 and CDR2 are SGHVS and FQNEAQ. TCRdb recomputed calls from the RACE reads with MiXCR, one row per CDR3 protein. The table records approximately 96,000 distinct CDR3 sequences, approximately 9.3% of them present only once. Time point specified: patch test 2, 6 weeks after DPC sensitization. Described treatment: therapeutic diphenylcyclopropenone sensitization with weekly scalp DPC. The sample was whole blood, taken in connection with sensitization to the hapten diphenylcyclopropenone (DPC). The clonotype comes from a woman between 40 and 55 years old with alopecia areata. Some clones in this sample may be carry-over from other donors' samples. The V and J genes are TRBV7-8 and TRBJ1-1; no clear D gene. CDR3 DNA: TGTGCCAGCAGCTTAGGAGGGCGAGGGGAAGCTTTCTTT. Its protein product is CASSLGGRGEAFF.